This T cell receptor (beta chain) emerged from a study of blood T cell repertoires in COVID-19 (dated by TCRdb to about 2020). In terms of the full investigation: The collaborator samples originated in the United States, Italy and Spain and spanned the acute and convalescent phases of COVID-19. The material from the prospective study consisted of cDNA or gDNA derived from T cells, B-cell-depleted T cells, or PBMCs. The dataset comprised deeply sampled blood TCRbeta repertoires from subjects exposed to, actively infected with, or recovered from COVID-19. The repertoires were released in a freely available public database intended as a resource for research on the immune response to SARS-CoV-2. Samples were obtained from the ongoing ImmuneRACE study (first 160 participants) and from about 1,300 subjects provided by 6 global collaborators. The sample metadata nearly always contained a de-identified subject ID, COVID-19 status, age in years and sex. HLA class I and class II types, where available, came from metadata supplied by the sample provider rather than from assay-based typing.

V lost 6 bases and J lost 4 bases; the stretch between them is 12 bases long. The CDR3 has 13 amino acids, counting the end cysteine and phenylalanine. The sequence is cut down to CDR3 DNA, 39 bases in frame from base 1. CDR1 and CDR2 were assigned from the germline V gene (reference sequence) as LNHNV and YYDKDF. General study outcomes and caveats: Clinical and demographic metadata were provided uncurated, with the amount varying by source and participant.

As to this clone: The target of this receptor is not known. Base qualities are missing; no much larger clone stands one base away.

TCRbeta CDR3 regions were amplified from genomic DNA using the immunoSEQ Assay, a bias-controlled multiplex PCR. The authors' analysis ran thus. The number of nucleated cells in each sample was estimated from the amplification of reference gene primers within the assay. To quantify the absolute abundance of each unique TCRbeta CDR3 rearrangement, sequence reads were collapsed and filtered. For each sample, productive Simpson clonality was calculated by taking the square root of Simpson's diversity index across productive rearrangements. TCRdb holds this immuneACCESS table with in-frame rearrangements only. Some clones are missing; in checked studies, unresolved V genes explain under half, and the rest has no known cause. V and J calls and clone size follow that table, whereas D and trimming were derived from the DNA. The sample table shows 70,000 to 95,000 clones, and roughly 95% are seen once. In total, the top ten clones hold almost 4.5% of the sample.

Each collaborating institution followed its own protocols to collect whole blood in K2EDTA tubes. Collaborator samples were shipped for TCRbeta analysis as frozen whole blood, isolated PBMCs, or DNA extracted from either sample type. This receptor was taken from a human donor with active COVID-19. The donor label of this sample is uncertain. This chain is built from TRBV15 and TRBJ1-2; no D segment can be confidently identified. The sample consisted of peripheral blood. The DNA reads TGTGCCACCAGAGCGGGAAAGGTCTATGGCTACACCTTC. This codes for CATRAGKVYGYTF.